The rows below give T cell receptor beta chains drawn from one sample of a study of metastatic and nonmetastatic thyroid tumors. TCRdb reanalyzed the PCR reads with MiXCR. The sample lists about 35,000 clones; 25% to 30% were seen once. Material for sequencing was blood. These receptor sequences come from a female donor with papillary thyroid cancer or a benign thyroid nodule (not recorded which). Some clones in this sample may be carry-over from other donors' samples. Each CDR3 is given with its conserved first and last residue. D genes are given only for firm matches. Clone sizes are given selectively: once, few, many, or a class where the clone is expanded.

j_gene,v_gene,abundance,d_gene,CDR3nt,CDR3aa
TRBJ1-5,TRBV20-1,-,TRBD1,TGCAGTGCTAGAGCCTTGGGACAGGGTTTCAACCAGCCCCAGCATTTT,CSARALGQGFNQPQHF
TRBJ1-5,TRBV6-1,many,-,TGTGCCAGCAGCCAGACAGAGAGAGTCAATCAGCCCCAGCATTTT,CASSQTERVNQPQHF
TRBJ2-1,TRBV6-1,medium-sized,TRBD1,TGTGCCAGCAGCCCCTCGACAGGGGGCGATGAGCAGTTCTTC,CASSPSTGGDEQFF
TRBJ2-3,TRBV6-2/TRBV6-3,few,TRBD2,TGTGCCAGCAGTTATTTGGCGACTAGCGGTAGGGACACAGATACGCAGTATTTT,CASSYLATSGRDTDTQYF
TRBJ2-7,TRBV7-9,few,TRBD1,TGTGCCAGCAGCTCTGGACAGGGACCCGAGCAGTACTTC,CASSSGQGPEQYF
TRBJ1-1,TRBV14,many,-,TGTGCCAGCAGCCGGTCTGGACGGAAGAACACTGAAGCTTTCTTT,CASSRSGRKNTEAFF
TRBJ1-1,TRBV10-1,many,-,TGCGCCAGCTCGCCCGCGGGGCCCACTGAAGCTTTCTTT,CASSPAGPTEAFF
TRBJ2-1,TRBV6-2/TRBV6-3,few,-,TGTGCCAGCAGTTTCAGAGGGGTCAATGAACAGTTCTTC,CASSFRGVNEQFF
TRBJ2-4,TRBV11-2,many,-,TGTGCCAGCAGCCCGGGCTCGTGGCGAAACATTCAGTACTTC,CASSPGSWRNIQYF
TRBJ2-7,TRBV5-4,many,-,TGCGCCAGCAGCACCGAGGGCGTCGAGCAGTACTTC,CASSTEGVEQYF